This T cell receptor beta chain was recorded in a study of shared clonotypes between healthy human individuals. This clone has just a few counts. Germline CDR1 is SGHRS and CDR2 is YFSETQ. The CDR3 covers 15 residues. The V segment lost 6 bases and the J segment 4 bases; nucleotides outside the gene matches: 12. Generated by immunoSEQ multiplex PCR, the TCRdb table keeps only in-frame clones and is missing some. This sample yields fewer than 550,000 clones, of which roughly 85% are seen a single time; around an eighth belongs to the top ten. The sample comprised PBMCs. The clonotype comes from a woman aged 40 to 50 in good health. Some clones in this sample may be carry-over from other donors' samples. The V call is TRBV5-1, the J call TRBJ2-5; TRBD2 aligns across 7 bases. The CDR3 here is CASTNQRGLGETQYF. CDR3 DNA sequence: TGCGCCAGCACCAACCAGCGGGGCCTGGGAGAGACCCAGTACTTC.